These T cell receptor beta chains were read from a single sample in a study of early T cells in non-severe SARS-CoV-2 infection. TCRdb fed the 5' RACE reads into MiXCR, producing one record per CDR3 protein. The table lists some 96,000 distinct CDR3 sequences, roughly 13% of them singletons. The sequenced material came from whole blood. These receptors were collected from an adult who was a healthcare worker with PCR-confirmed SARS-CoV-2 infection or an uninfected control (not recorded which). The CDR3 runs from the conserved cysteine through the conserved F or W. D genes are given only for firm matches. A clone size is listed for some rows: how often the clone was seen (once, few, many), or a class if it is expanded.

d_gene	j_gene	abundance	v_gene	CDR3nt	CDR3aa
NA	TRBJ2-1	few	TRBV2	TGTGCCAGCAGCCACGGGTACAATGAGCAGTTCTTC	CASSHGYNEQFF
NA	TRBJ2-3	NA	TRBV7-9	TGTGCCAGCAGCGAGGACCTCACAGATACGCAGTATTTT	CASSEDLTDTQYF
TRBD2	TRBJ2-3	many	TRBV7-2	TGTGCCAGCAGCTTTGGACTAGCGGCAGATACGCAGTATTTT	CASSFGLAADTQYF
NA	TRBJ2-7	NA	TRBV6-5	TGTGCCAGCAGTTACTCTCGATGGACGGTTCCCTACGAGCAGTACTTC	CASSYSRWTVPYEQYF
TRBD2	TRBJ2-5	many	TRBV7-8	TGTGCCAGCAGCGCGGGGGGGATGGGGACCCAGTACTTC	CASSAGGMGTQYF
TRBD2	TRBJ2-2	few	TRBV7-2	TGTGCCAGCAGCACACCTAGCGGGGGCGGCACCGGGGAGCTGTTTTTT	CASSTPSGGGTGELFF
TRBD2	TRBJ2-5	NA	TRBV4-1	TGCGCCAGCAGCCAAGACACTAGCGGGGTCCGGGAGACCCAGTACTTC	CASSQDTSGVRETQYF
NA	TRBJ2-5	many	TRBV5-1	TGCGCCAGCAGCTTGGCCGGACAGCCCCAAGAGACCCAGTACTTC	CASSLAGQPQETQYF
TRBD2	TRBJ2-3	many	TRBV6-6	TGTGCCAGCAGTTCGGGACTAGCGGGGAGAGTGGATACGCAGTATTTT	CASSSGLAGRVDTQYF
NA	TRBJ2-1	few	TRBV7-9	TGTGCCAGCAGCTTAGTGTCGGTTAAAGGCAATGAGCAGTTCTTC	CASSLVSVKGNEQFF
NA	TRBJ2-6	many	TRBV9	TGTGCCAGCACCGACCAGTTCTTACCCTCTGGGGCCAACGTCCTGACTTTC	CASTDQFLPSGANVLTF
NA	TRBJ1-2	few	TRBV7-9	TGTGCCAGCAGCTCAAACAGGGAAGGCTACACCTTC	CASSSNREGYTF
TRBD1	TRBJ1-6	few	TRBV6-1	TGTGCCAGCAGCCCCATGGGACAGGGTGCTAATTCACCCCTCCACTTT	CASSPMGQGANSPLHF
TRBD1	TRBJ2-1	many	TRBV2	TGTGCCAGAGCGGGACAGGGTGGCAATGAGCAGTTCTTC	CARAGQGGNEQFF
NA	TRBJ2-5	few	TRBV3-1	TGTGCCAGCAGCGTACGGGGACTGACAGCGGAGACCCAGTACTTC	CASSVRGLTAETQYF
TRBD1	TRBJ2-7	few	TRBV5-6	TGTGCCAGCAGCTTGACAGGGGGTCACTACGAGCAGTACTTC	CASSLTGGHYEQYF
NA	TRBJ2-2	NA	TRBV7-2	TGTGCCAGCAGCTTAGTGGGAGGTCCGAAGAACACCGGGGAGCTGTTTTTT	CASSLVGGPKNTGELFF
NA	TRBJ1-1	NA	TRBV9	TGTGCCAGCAGTTTAGAGGGGACCGGGGGCACTGAAGCTTTCTTT	CASSLEGTGGTEAFF
NA	TRBJ2-1	many	TRBV15	TGTGCCACCAGCAGAGATCAGGGAGAGCAGTTCTTC	CATSRDQGEQFF
TRBD1	TRBJ1-6	NA	TRBV28	TGTGCCAGCAGTCCGTCGACAGGGCCTAATTCACCCCTCCACTTT	CASSPSTGPNSPLHF
TRBD1	TRBJ2-5	many	TRBV27	TGTGCCAGCAGGGTTCCCGGGACAGCGACCCAGTACTTC	CASRVPGTATQYF
NA	TRBJ2-7	NA	TRBV29-1	TGCAGCGTTGAAGGGCCTAGTAATAGCTACGAGCAGTACTTC	CSVEGPSNSYEQYF
TRBD2	TRBJ2-5	many	TRBV29-1	TGCGCTGCGGGGGGGCAAGAGACCCAGTACTTC	CAAGGQETQYF
NA	TRBJ1-5	NA	TRBV20-1	TGCAGTGCTAGAGATCGGAAAAGTCATAGCAATCAGCCCCAGCATTTT	CSARDRKSHSNQPQHF
TRBD1	TRBJ2-3	many	TRBV28	TGTGCCAGCAAGACAGGGAGCACAGATACGCAGTATTTT	CASKTGSTDTQYF
NA	TRBJ1-4	NA	TRBV28	TGTGCCAGCTGGGGACGGAGAGGGGAAAAACTGTTTTTT	CASWGRRGEKLFF
NA	TRBJ1-4	NA	TRBV12-3/TRBV12-4	TGTGCCAGCAGTCTACGTCTCGGGGGGGAAAAACTGTTTTTT	CASSLRLGGEKLFF
NA	TRBJ2-1	NA	TRBV15	TGTGCCACCAGCAGCCTAGCGTCTTTCTCCTACAATGAGCAGTTCTTC	CATSSLASFSYNEQFF
TRBD1	TRBJ1-5	NA	TRBV7-9	TGTGCCAGCAGCTTAGCGGGACAGGGGCCCAATCAGCCCCAGCATTTT	CASSLAGQGPNQPQHF
TRBD1	TRBJ2-1	few	TRBV28	TGTGCCAGCACTAATCAGGGGGCTGCTTACTACAATGAGCAGTTCTTC	CASTNQGAAYYNEQFF
NA	TRBJ2-7	many	TRBV28	TGTGCCAGCAGCCCATGGGGGGCCGCTGATTACGAGCAGTACTTC	CASSPWGAADYEQYF
NA	TRBJ1-4	few	TRBV18	TGTGCCAGCTCATCGGACAACCTATCTAATGAAAAACTGTTTTTT	CASSSDNLSNEKLFF
NA	TRBJ2-5	few	TRBV29-1	TGCAGCGTTCCCGGACAGCCCCAAGAGACCCAGTACTTC	CSVPGQPQETQYF
TRBD1	TRBJ1-2	many	TRBV28	TGTGCCAGCAGTTACGGACAGGTCTTTGGCTACACCTTC	CASSYGQVFGYTF
TRBD1	TRBJ2-3	NA	TRBV2	TGTGCCAGCACAAGACAGGGCCTTACAACAGATACGCAGTATTTT	CASTRQGLTTDTQYF
NA	TRBJ2-1	once	TRBV7-2	TGTGCCAGCAGCTTAATCACAGGGAGAGGGCAGTTCTTC	CASSLITGRGQFF
NA	TRBJ2-7	few	TRBV6-2/TRBV6-3	TGTGCCAGCAGTTACGATCCGTACGAGCAGTACTTC	CASSYDPYEQYF
NA	TRBJ2-6	many	TRBV28	TGTGCCAGCAGTCCCTTCTGGGCCAACGTCCTGACTTTC	CASSPFWANVLTF
NA	TRBJ2-7	few	TRBV2	TGTGCCAGCAGTGAGGCAGGGGTACACGAGCAGTACTTC	CASSEAGVHEQYF
NA	TRBJ2-3	NA	TRBV7-6	TGTGCCAGCAGTTCCCGGGGGAGGTACACAGCAGATACGCAGTATTTT	CASSSRGRYTADTQYF
NA	TRBJ1-6	few	TRBV2	TGTGCCAGCAGTACGACCCAGCTTAATTCACCCCTCCACTTT	CASSTTQLNSPLHF
NA	TRBJ2-2	many	TRBV5-8	TGTGCCAGCAGCGCGGGACTCGTTCAGAGGACCGGGGAGCTGTTTTTT	CASSAGLVQRTGELFF
NA	TRBJ1-3	NA	TRBV4-1	TGCGCCAGCAGTCCAACTACAAACTCTGGAAACACCATATATTTT	CASSPTTNSGNTIYF
NA	TRBJ1-2	NA	TRBV4-1	TGCGCCAGCAGCCAAGTGGGATTTGGAGACCGAGTAGGCTACACCTTC	CASSQVGFGDRVGYTF
NA	TRBJ2-5	many	TRBV6-5	TGTGCCAGCGAAGACGGAACCCAAGAGACCCAGTACTTC	CASEDGTQETQYF
NA	TRBJ1-5	many	TRBV10-3	TGTGCCATCAGTGAGTCGACGGACGGGGCCCAGCATTTT	CAISESTDGAQHF
TRBD2	TRBJ2-7	once	TRBV12-3/TRBV12-4	TGTGCCAGCAGTCCAGGCACCCCGGGGGGGGAGTACTTC	CASSPGTPGGEYF
TRBD1	TRBJ1-3	few	TRBV11-3	TGTGCCAGCAGCTTGGCAGGGGGAACTGGAAACACCATATATTTT	CASSLAGGTGNTIYF
TRBD1	TRBJ1-1	NA	TRBV29-1	TGCAGCGTGGGGGGTACCACCGGGACAGGGGCTTTCTTT	CSVGGTTGTGAFF
NA	TRBJ1-1	few	TRBV7-3	TGTGCCAGCAGCCCAACCCCAAGCCTCACTGAAGCTTTTTTT	CASSPTPSLTEAFF
NA	TRBJ2-3	few	TRBV7-8	TGTGCCAGCAGCTTGACCGCCCCGGGACAACCACCGTATTTT	CASSLTAPGQPPYF
NA	TRBJ1-4	once	TRBV20-1	TGCAGTGCTAGAGACAGGGGTTGGCCTGAAAAACTGTTTTTT	CSARDRGWPEKLFF
TRBD2	TRBJ2-7	many	TRBV5-1	TGCGCCAGCAGCTTGGCCGGCCTAGCGGACGAGCAGTACTTC	CASSLAGLADEQYF
TRBD1	TRBJ1-4	many	TRBV7-6	TGTGCCAGCAGCCCCCGGACAGGCCCAACAACTAATGAAAAACTGTTTTTT	CASSPRTGPTTNEKLFF
NA	TRBJ2-7	NA	TRBV6-6	TGTGCCAGCAGTTACTCGGACACGACCTACGAGCAGTACTTC	CASSYSDTTYEQYF
NA	TRBJ1-2	many	TRBV28	TGTGCCAGCAGTCTTGCTGGAGCGGCCCCCTATGGCTACACCTTC	CASSLAGAAPYGYTF
NA	TRBJ2-7	NA	TRBV6-5	TGTGCCAGCAGTTACGGGCCTTATGCTGCTTACGAGCAGTACTTC	CASSYGPYAAYEQYF
NA	TRBJ1-6	many	TRBV28	TGTGCCAGCAGTTTCGCCTTAGATAATTCACCCCTCCACTTT	CASSFALDNSPLHF
NA	TRBJ1-5	few	TRBV14	TGTGCCAGCAGCCAAGATAGGGAGTGGAAAGCTGGCAATCAGCCCCAGCATTTT	CASSQDREWKAGNQPQHF
NA	TRBJ2-3	NA	TRBV2	TGTGCCAGCCTGGGGGAGTCCACAGATACGCAGTATTTT	CASLGESTDTQYF